What follows are 15 T cell receptor beta chains derived from one specimen sequenced in a study of T cells in Graves' hyperthyroidism and ophthalmopathy. TCR beta CDR3 regions were amplified from RNA. HTBI primers were used for first-round RT-PCR of the TCR CDR3. Via MiXCR, TCRdb re-called the multiplex PCR reads, giving one row per CDR3 protein. The profile shows 450,000 to 600,000 distinct CDR3 sequences, nearly 20% of them singletons. Sequenced sample: blood. These receptors all stem from a man aged 35 to 55 with Graves' ophthalmopathy.

This clonotype has just a few counts. The rearrangement links TRBV6-1 to TRBJ2-1; maybe TRBD1 (7 bases). Per germline, CDR1 MNHNS and CDR2 SASEGT. V dropped 10 bases and J dropped 5 bases, with 21 bases sitting between them. This CDR3 has 15 amino acids. The CDR3 DNA reads TGTGCCAACAGACAGGGCGGGAATGGGGACAATGAGCAGTTCTTC. Translated, it gives CANRQGGNGDNEQFF.

The chain combines TRBV9 with TRBJ2-5; weak D call: TRBD2 (6 bases). The CDR3 contains 13 residues. The V end was cut by 0 bases, the J end by 4 bases, with 7 bases between. Germline lookup yields CDR1 SGDLS and CDR2 YYNGEE. CDR3 sequence: CASSVEAGETQYF. DNA for the CDR3: TGTGCCAGCAGCGTAGAAGCGGGAGAGACCCAGTACTTC.

The chain carries TRBV5-1 and TRBJ2-2; TRBD2 matches 7 bases. Looked up from germline, CDR1 is SGHRS and CDR2 is YFSETQ. The CDR3 has 15 amino acids. Trimming at V came to 7 bases and at J to 3 bases, leaving 9 bases not matched to a gene. CDR3 residues: CASALGGVDTGELFF. In DNA, the CDR3 is TGCGCCAGCGCGCTGGGGGGGGTGGACACCGGGGAGCTGTTTTTT.

The chain links TRBV7-3 to TRBJ2-3, with D maybe TRBD1 (5 bases). Germline CDR1 is SGHTA and CDR2 is FQGTGA. The CDR3 runs to 16 residues. Trimming shortened V by 5 bases and J by 0 bases, and 15 bases separated the two germline ends. CDR3 sequence (DNA): TGTGCCAGCAGCAGATCAGGGATTCCTAGCACAGATACGCAGTATTTT. Its translation is CASSRSGIPSTDTQYF.

CDR3 sequence reads: CASSPLQDGATEAFF. The CDR3 nucleotides are TGTGCCAGCAGTCCCCTGCAGGACGGGGCCACTGAAGCTTTCTTT. V is TRBV28 and J is TRBJ1-1, with D possibly matching TRBD1 (5 bases). CDR1 MDHEN and CDR2 SYDVKM come from the germline V gene. The CDR3 totals 15 residues. V was clipped by 5 bases and J by 4 bases, with 17 bases between them.

This clonotype was counted many times. CDR3 DNA sequence: TGCAGTGCTAGAACGGCGACAGGGAGTCTTAGCAATCAGCCCCAGCATTTT. Encoded protein: CSARTATGSLSNQPQHF. This sequence joins TRBV20-1 and TRBJ1-5; 7 bases line up with TRBD1. This CDR3 is built from 17 residues. Germline V lookup: CDR1 DFQATT, CDR2 SNEGSKA (reference sequence). The V and J ends lost 2 bases and 0 bases, in that order; junction bases with no gene match: 10.

The chain couples TRBV11-2 to TRBJ2-5, with a tentative D call TRBD2 (5 bases). Germline CDR1 SGHAT, CDR2 FQNNGV. This CDR3 is built from 16 residues. The V gene lost 5 bases and the J gene lost 5 bases, with 21 bases spanning the gap. In nucleotides, the CDR3 is TGTGCCAGCAGCCAGGATAGCTTCCCGGGGATCGAGACCCAGTACTTC. Protein: CASSQDSFPGIETQYF.

This clonotype showed up just a few times. The J gene is TRBJ2-5, the V gene TRBV6-1, with D unclear. The CDR3 sequence is 12 residues long. V shed 4 bases and J shed 1 base, with 4 bases lying between them. In germline, CDR1 is MNHNS, CDR2 SASEGT. The CDR3 nucleotides read TGTGCCAGCAGTGCCTTCCAAGAGACCCAGTACTTC. This codes for CASSAFQETQYF.

The sample holds many counts of this clonotype. CDR3 in DNA: TGTGCCAGCAGTTTGGGGCGGGGGGGCACAGATACGCAGTATTTT. This encodes CASSLGRGGTDTQYF. The V gene is TRBV12-3 or TRBV12-4, the J gene TRBJ2-3; 8 bases are a match to TRBD2. V was clipped by 3 bases and J by 1 base; unmatched bases: 3. The CDR3 extends over 15 amino acids.

In its sample, this clonotype was seen a few times. The chain recombines TRBV7-6 with TRBJ1-1; D uncertain. Looked up from germline, CDR1 is SGHVS and CDR2 is FNYEAQ. This CDR3 is 13 amino acids long. V lost 5 bases to trimming and J lost 1 base, with 8 bases between them. In nucleotides, the CDR3 is TGTGCCAGCAGCCATGAGTGGAACACTGAAGCTTTCTTT. This sequence encodes CASSHEWNTEAFF. The full variable domain, its missing parts supplied by reference TRBV7-6 and TRBJ1-1, is GAGVSQSPRYKVTKRGQDVALRCDPISGHVSLYWYRQALGQGPEFLTYFNYEAQQDKSGLPNDRFSAERPEGSISTLTIQRTEQRDSAMYRCASSHEWNTEAFFGQGTRLTVV.

The genes are TRBV7-9 and TRBJ2-5; D gene unclear. Germline CDR1 SEHNR, CDR2 FQNEAQ (reference sequence). Trimming took off 8 bases at V and 2 bases at J, with 12 bases between the two ends. The CDR3 covers 13 residues. The CDR3 reads CASEFPSQETQYF. As DNA, the CDR3 is TGTGCCAGCGAATTCCCTTCTCAAGAGACCCAGTACTTC. The full variable domain, with the rest looked up from reference TRBV7-9 and TRBJ2-5, is DTGVSQNPRHKITKRGQNVTFRCDPISEHNRLYWYRQTLGQGPEFLTYFQNEAQLEKSRLLSDRFSAERPKGSFSTLEIQRTEQGDSAMYLCASEFPSQETQYFGPGTRLLVL.

This clonotype occurred a few times. The rearrangement links TRBV4-3 to TRBJ2-7, with TRBD1 matching over 8 bases. Germline V CDR1 and CDR2: LGHNA, YSLEER. This CDR3 region has 16 residues. V shed 0 bases, J shed 0 bases, and the junction held 4 bases outside the gene matches. CDR3 sequence: CASSQEPTGGSYEQYF. The CDR3 DNA is TGCGCCAGCAGCCAAGAACCAACAGGGGGCTCCTACGAGCAGTACTTC.

The genes are TRBV20-1 and TRBJ2-2, with 11 positions matching TRBD1. Per the germline V gene, CDR1 is DFQATT and CDR2 is SNEGSKA (reference sequence). V dropped 7 bases and J dropped 4; count of bases not matched to a gene: 8. The CDR3 spans 15 residues. The CDR3 nucleotides read TGCAGTGTTAGGGGGACAGGGGGGAGCACCGGGGAGCTGTTTTTT. Translation gives CSVRGTGGSTGELFF.

In this sample, this clonotype turned up a few times. This chain joins TRBV9 and TRBJ2-1, with 9 positions matching TRBD2. Germline assignment: CDR1 SGDLS and CDR2 YYNGEE. This CDR3 contains 18 residues. V dropped 0 bases and J dropped 4; count of bases not matched to a gene: 11. The CDR3 DNA follows: TGTGCCAGCAGCGTAGGGCTAGCGGGACCTAAACTTTACAATGAGCAGTTCTTC. Its protein product is CASSVGLAGPKLYNEQFF.

This chain uses TRBV30 with TRBJ1-5; weak D call: TRBD1 (6 bases). V lost 1 base and J 2 bases, leaving 12 bases between the germline ends. The CDR3 loop spans 15 amino acids. Germline V gene data show CDR1 as GTSNPN and CDR2 as SVGIG (reference sequence). CDR3 DNA: TGTGCCTGGAGTGGGGGGCTGTGGGGCAATCAGCCCCAGCATTTT. It translates to CAWSGGLWGNQPQHF.